This T cell receptor (beta chain) was retrieved from a study of blood T cell repertoires in COVID-19. Libraries were prepared by immunoSEQ multiplex PCR; TCRdb keeps only in-frame clonotypes and omits some of them. This table holds 250,000 or so clones, 70% to 90% found once. Only a few counts were recorded for this clone. Trimming took 2 bases from V and 0 from J; bases not matched to a gene: 7. Germline CDR1 is SGDLS and CDR2 is YYNGEE. CDR3 size: 16 residues. The specimen was peripheral blood. The V and J genes are TRBV9 and TRBJ2-7; 8 nucleotides agree with TRBD2. The source is a woman in her twenties or thirties with active or convalescent COVID-19. The CDR3 loop is CASSVSTGTSSYEQYF. The CDR3 DNA follows: TGTGCCAGCAGCGTCTCGACCGGGACTAGCTCCTACGAGCAGTACTTC.